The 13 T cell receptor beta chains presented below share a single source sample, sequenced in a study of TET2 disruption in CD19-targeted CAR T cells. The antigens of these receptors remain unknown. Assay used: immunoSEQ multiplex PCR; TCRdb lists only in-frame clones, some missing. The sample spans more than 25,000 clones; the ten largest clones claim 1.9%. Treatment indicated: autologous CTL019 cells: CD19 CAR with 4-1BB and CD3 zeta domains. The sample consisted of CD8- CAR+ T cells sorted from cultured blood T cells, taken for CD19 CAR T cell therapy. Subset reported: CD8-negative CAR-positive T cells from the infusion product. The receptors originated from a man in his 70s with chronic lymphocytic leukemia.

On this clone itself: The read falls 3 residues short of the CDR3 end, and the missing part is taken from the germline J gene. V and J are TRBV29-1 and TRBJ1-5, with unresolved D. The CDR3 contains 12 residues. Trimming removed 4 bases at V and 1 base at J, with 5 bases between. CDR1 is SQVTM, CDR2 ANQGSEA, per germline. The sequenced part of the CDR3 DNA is TGCAGCGTTGGCGGCAGCAATCAGCCC. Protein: CSVGGSNQP. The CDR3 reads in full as CSVGGSNQPQHF.

The CDR3: CASSGVGGSNSPLHF. CDR3 DNA (partial): TGTGCCAGCTCGGGGGTGGGGGGATCCAATTCACCC. The rearrangement links TRBV28 to TRBJ1-6, with a weak D call TRBD1 (5 bases). The sequence runs out 3 residues before the end of the CDR3; the remainder is reconstructed from the germline J gene. This CDR3 has 15 residues. The V and J ends lost 8 bases and 7 bases respectively, with 18 bases between them. CDR1 and CDR2 (germline): MDHEN, SYDVKM. Combining the CDR3 with reference TRBV28 and TRBJ1-6 gives the whole variable domain DVKVTQSSRYLVKRTGEKVFLECVQDMDHENMFWYRQDPGLGLRLIYFSYDVKMKEKGDIPEGYSVSREKKERFSLILESASTNQTSMYLCASSGVGGSNSPLHFGNGTRLTVT.

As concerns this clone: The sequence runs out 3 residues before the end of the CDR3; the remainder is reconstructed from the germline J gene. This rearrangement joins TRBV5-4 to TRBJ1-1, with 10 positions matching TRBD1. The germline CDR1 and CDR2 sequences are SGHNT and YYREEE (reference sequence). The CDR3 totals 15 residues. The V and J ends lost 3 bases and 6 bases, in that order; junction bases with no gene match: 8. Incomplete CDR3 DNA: TGTGCCAGCAGCTCAGGGGACAGGGGTCGTGCTGAA. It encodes CASSSGDRGRAE. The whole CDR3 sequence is CASSSGDRGRAEAFF.

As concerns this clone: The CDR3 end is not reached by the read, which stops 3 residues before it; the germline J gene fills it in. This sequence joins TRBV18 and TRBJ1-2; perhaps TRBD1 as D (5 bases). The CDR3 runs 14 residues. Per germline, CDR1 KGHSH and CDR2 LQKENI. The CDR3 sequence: CASSLAGTTYDYTF. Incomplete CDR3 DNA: TGTGCCAGCTCACTAGCGGGGACTACGTACGAC.

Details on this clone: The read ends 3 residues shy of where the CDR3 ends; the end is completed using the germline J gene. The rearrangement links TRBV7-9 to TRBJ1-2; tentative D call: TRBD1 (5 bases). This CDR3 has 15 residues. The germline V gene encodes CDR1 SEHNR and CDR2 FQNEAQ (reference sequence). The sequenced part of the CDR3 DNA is TGTGCCAGCAGTTTTATAGCGGGGGGTCCGGGAGAC. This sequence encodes CASSFIAGGPGD. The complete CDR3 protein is CASSFIAGGPGDYTF.

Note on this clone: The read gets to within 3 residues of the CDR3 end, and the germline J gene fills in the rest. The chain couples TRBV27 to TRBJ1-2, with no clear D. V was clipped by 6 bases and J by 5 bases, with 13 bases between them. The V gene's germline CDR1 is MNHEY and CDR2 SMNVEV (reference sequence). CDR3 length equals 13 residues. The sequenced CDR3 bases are TGTGCCAGCAGCCGCCCCGGGGAATATGGC. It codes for CASSRPGEYG. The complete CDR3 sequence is CASSRPGEYGYTF.

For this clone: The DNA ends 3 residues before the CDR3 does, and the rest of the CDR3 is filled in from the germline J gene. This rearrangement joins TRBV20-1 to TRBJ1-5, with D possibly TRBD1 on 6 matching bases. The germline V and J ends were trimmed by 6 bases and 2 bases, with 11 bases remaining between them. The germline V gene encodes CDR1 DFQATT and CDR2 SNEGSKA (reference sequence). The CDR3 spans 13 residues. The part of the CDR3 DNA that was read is TGCAGTGCCCACGCAGGGGGCAATCAGCCC. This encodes CSAHAGGNQP. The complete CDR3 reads CSAHAGGNQPQHF.

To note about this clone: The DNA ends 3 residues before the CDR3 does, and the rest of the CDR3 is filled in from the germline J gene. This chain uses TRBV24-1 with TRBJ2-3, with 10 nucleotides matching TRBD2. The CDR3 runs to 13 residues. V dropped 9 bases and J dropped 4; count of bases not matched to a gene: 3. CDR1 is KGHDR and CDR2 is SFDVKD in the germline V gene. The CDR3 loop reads CATSSGGADTQYF. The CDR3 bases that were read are TGTGCCACCTCTAGCGGGGGTGCAGATACG.

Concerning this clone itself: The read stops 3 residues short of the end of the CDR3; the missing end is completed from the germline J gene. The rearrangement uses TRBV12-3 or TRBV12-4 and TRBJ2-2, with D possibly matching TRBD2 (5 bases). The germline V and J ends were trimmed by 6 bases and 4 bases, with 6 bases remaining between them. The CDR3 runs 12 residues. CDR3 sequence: CASSRGTGELFF. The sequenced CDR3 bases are TGTGCCAGCAGCCGGGGCACCGGGGAG.

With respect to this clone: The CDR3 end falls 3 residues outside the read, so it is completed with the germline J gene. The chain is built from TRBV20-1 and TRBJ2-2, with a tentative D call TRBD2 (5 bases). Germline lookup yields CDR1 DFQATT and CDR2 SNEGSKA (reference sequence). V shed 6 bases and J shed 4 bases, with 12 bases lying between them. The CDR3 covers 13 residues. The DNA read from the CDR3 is TGCAGTGCAGCCCTCAGCGGCACCGGGGAG. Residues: CSAALSGTGE. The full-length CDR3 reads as CSAALSGTGELFF.

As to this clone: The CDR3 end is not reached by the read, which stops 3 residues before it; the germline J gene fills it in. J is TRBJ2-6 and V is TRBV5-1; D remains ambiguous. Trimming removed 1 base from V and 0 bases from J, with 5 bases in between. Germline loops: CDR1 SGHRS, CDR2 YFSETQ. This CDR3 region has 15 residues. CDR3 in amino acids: CASSLLYSGANVLTF. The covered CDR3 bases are TGCGCCAGCAGCTTGTTGTACTCTGGGGCCAACGTC.

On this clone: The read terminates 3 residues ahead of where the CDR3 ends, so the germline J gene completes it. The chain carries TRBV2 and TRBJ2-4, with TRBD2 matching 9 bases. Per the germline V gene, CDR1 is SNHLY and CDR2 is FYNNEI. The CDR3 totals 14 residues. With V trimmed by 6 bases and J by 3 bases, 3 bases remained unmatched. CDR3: CASRSGGNKNIQYF. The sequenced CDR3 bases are TGTGCCAGCAGGAGCGGGGGGAACAAAAACATT. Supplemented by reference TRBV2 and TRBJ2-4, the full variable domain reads EPEVTQTPSHQVTQMGQEVILRCVPISNHLYFYWYRQILGQKVEFLVSFYNNEISEKSEIFDDQFSVERPDGSNFTLKIRSTKLEDSAMYFCASRSGGNKNIQYFGAGTRLSVL.

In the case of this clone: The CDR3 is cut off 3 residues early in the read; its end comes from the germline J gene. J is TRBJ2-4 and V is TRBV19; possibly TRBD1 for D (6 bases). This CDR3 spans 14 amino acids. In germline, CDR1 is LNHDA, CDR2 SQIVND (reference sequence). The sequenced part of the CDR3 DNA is TGTGCCAGTAGACAAGGACAGTCAGGCGATGGT. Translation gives CASRQGQSGDG. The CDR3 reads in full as CASRQGQSGDGQYF. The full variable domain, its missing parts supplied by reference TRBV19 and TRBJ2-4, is DGGITQSPKYLFRKEGQNVTLSCEQNLNHDAMYWYRQDPGQGLRLIYYSQIVNDFQKGDIAEGYSVSREKKESFPLTVTSAQKNPTAFYLCASRQGQSGDGQYFGAGTRLSVL.